This T cell receptor (beta chain) was obtained from a study of blood T cell repertoires in COVID-19. Authors' methods: Amplification from reference gene primers served as the basis for estimated nucleated cell counts. Some clones are missing from TCRdb's copy, which holds only in-frame ones; the method was immunoSEQ multiplex PCR. The V and J calls and clone size come from that table; D and trimming were worked out from the DNA. The repertoire has fewer than 200,000 clones, roughly 88% of them found once; the top ten carry 9.8%. The V and J ends lost 5 bases and 5 bases, in that order; junction bases with no gene match: 8. Per the germline V gene, CDR1 is LNHDA and CDR2 is SQIVND (reference sequence). The CDR3 sequence is 14 residues long.

The clonotype originates from a woman older than 75 with acute or convalescent COVID-19. The sequencing sample was made of peripheral blood. The V gene is TRBV19, the J gene TRBJ1-2; 7 bases match TRBD1. The CDR3 DNA reads TGTGCCAGTAGTTCTCACGCAGGGGGGTATGGCTACACCTTC. Its translation is CASSSHAGGYGYTF.